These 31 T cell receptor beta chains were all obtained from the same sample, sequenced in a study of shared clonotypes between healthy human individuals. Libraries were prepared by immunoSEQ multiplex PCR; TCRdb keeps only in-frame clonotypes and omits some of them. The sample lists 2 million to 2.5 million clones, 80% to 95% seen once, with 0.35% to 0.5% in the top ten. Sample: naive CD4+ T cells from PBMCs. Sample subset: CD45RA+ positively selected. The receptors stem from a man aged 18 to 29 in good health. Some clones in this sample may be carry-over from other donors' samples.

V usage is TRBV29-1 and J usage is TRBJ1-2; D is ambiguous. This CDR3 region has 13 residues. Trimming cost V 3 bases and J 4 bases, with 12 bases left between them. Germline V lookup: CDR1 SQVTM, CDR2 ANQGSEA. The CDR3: CSVDRATSYGYTF. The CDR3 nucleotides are TGCAGCGTTGACCGGGCCACAAGCTATGGCTACACCTTC.

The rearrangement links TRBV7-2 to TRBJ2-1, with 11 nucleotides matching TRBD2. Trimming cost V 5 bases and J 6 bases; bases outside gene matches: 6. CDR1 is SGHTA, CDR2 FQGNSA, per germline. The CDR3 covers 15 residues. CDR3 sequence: CASSTFGLAGNEQFF. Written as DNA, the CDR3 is TGTGCCAGCAGCACCTTCGGACTAGCGGGCAATGAGCAGTTCTTC.

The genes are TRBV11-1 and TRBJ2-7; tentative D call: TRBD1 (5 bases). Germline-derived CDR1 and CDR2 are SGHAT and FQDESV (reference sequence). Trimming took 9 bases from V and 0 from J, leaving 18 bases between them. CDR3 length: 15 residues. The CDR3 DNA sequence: TGTGCCAGTGATAGGGGTCACCGCGGCTCCTACGAGCAGTACTTC. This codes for CASDRGHRGSYEQYF.

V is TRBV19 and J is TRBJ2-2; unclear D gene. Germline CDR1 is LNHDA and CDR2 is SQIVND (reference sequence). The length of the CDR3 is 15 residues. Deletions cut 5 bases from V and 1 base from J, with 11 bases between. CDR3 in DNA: TGTGCCAGTAGTTCTCTCAGCAAGAACACCGGGGAGCTGTTTTTT. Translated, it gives CASSSLSKNTGELFF. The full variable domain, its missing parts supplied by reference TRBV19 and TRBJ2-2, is DGGITQSPKYLFRKEGQNVTLSCEQNLNHDAMYWYRQDPGQGLRLIYYSQIVNDFQKGDIAEGYSVSREKKESFPLTVTSAQKNPTAFYLCASSSLSKNTGELFFGEGSRLTVL.

The CDR3 nucleotides are TGTGCCAGCAGCCTGGGGACAGAGGGGTATGGCTACACCTTC. It specifies CASSLGTEGYGYTF. The chain employs TRBV11-2 and TRBJ1-2, with TRBD1 identical over 7 bases. Per the germline V gene, CDR1 is SGHAT and CDR2 is FQNNGV. There are 14 residues in the CDR3. The junction had 8 bases not matched to a gene; V was cut back by 5 bases and J by 5 bases.

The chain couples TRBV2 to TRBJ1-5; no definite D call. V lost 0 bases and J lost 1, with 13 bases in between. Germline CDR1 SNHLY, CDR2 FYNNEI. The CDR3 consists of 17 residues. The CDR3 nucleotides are TGTGCCAGCAGTGAAGCGCCTCGGGGTCTCAGCAATCAGCCCCAGCATTTT. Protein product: CASSEAPRGLSNQPQHF.

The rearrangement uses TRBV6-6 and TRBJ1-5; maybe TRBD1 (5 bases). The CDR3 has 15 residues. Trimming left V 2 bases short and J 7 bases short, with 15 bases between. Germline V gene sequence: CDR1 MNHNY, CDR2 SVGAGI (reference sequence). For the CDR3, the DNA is TGTGCCAGCAGTTACGTAGGGACCCCGGGGCAGCCCCAGCATTTT. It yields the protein CASSYVGTPGQPQHF.

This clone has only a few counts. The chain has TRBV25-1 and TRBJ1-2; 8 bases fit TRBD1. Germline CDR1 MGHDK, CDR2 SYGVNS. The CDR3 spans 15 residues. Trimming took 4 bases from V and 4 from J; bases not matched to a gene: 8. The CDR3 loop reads CASSGDRSPLYGYTF. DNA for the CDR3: TGTGCCAGCAGTGGGGACAGGAGTCCCCTCTATGGCTACACCTTC.

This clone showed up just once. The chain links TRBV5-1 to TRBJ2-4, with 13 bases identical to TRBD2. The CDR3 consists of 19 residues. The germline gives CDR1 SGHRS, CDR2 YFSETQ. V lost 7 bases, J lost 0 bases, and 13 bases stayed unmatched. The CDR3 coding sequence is TGCGCCAGCCGCCTGGGACTAGCGGGAAAATCGTTAGCCAAAAACATTCAGTACTTC. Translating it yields CASRLGLAGKSLAKNIQYF.

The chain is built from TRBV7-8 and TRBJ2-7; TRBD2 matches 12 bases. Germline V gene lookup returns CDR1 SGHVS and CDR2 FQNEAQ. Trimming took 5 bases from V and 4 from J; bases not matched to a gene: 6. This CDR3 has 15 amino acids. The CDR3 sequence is CASSTTSGSWYEQYF. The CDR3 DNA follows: TGTGCCAGCAGCACGACTAGCGGGAGCTGGTACGAGCAGTACTTC.

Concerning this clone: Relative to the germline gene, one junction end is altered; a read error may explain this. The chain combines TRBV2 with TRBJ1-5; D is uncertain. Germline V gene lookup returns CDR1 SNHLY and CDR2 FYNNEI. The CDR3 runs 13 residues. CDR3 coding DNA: TGTACCAGCAGCATTTATAGCAATCAGCCCCAGCATTTT. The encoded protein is CTSSIYSNQPQHF.

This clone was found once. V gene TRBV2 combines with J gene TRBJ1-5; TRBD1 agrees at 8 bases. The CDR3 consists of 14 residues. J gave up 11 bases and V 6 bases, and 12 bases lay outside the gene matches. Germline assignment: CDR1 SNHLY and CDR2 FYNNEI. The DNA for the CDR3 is TGTGCCAGCAGCGGGGAGGACAGGGTCGAGACCCAGCATTTT. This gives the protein CASSGEDRVETQHF.

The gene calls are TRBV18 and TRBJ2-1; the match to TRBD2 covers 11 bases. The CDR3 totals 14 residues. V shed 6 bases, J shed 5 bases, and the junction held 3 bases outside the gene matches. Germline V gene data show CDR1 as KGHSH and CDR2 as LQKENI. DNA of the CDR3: TGTGCCAGCTCGGCGACTAGCGGGGACAATGAGCAGTTCTTC. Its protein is CASSATSGDNEQFF.

The CDR3 sequence is CASSLMTAINGDTQYF. In nucleotides, the CDR3 is TGTGCCAGCAGTTTGATGACTGCAATAAACGGGGATACGCAGTATTTT. The gene calls are TRBV7-8 and TRBJ2-3; D remains unclear. V lost 6 bases, J lost 6 bases, and 22 bases lay in between. The CDR3 sequence is 16 residues long. Germline V gene sequence: CDR1 SGHVS, CDR2 FQNEAQ.

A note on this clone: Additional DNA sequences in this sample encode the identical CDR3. The CDR3, as DNA: TGTGCCAGCTCGCCGGGACTCTCCTACGAGCAGTACTTC. This encodes CASSPGLSYEQYF. V is TRBV18 and J is TRBJ2-7, with a weak D call TRBD2 (6 bases). This CDR3 has 13 amino acids. Germline CDR1 reads KGHSH; CDR2 reads LQKENI. V gave up 6 bases and J gave up 0 bases, with 9 bases separating them.

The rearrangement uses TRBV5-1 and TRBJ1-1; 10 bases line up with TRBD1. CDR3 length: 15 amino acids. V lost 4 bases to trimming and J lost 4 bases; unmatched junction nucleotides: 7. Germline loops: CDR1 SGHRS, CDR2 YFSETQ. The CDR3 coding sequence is TGCGCCAGCAGCAAGGGGGGACAGGGGAGCACTGAAGCTTTCTTT. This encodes CASSKGGQGSTEAFF.

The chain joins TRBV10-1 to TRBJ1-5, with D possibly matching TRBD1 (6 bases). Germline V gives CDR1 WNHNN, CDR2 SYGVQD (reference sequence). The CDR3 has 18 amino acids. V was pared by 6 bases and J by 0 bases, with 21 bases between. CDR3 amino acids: CASRSTGRERYSNQPQHF. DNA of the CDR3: TGCGCCAGCAGGAGTACAGGGAGGGAGCGTTATAGCAATCAGCCCCAGCATTTT.

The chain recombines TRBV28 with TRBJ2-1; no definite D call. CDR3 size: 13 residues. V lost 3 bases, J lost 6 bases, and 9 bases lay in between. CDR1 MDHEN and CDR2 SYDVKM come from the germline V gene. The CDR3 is CASSFRRSNEQFF. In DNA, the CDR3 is TGTGCCAGCAGTTTTCGTCGGAGCAATGAGCAGTTCTTC.

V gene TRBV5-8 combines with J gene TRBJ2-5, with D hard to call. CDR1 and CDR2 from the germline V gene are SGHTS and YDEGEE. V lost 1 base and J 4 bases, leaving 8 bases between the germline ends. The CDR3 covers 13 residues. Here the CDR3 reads CASSLLESETQYF. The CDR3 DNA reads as TGTGCCAGCAGCTTGCTGGAGTCAGAGACCCAGTACTTC. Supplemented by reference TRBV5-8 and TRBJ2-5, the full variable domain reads EAGVTQSPTHLIKTRGQQATLRCSPISGHTSVYWYQQALGLGLQFLLWYDEGEERNRGNFPPRFSGRQFPNYSSELNVNALELEDSALYLCASSLLESETQYFGPGTRLLVL.

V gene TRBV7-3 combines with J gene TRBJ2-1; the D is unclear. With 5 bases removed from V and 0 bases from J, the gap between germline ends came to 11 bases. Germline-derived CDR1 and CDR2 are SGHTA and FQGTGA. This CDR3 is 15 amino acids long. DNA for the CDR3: TGTGCCAGCAGCCTGGCGCTAAGCTCCTACAATGAGCAGTTCTTC. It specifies CASSLALSSYNEQFF.

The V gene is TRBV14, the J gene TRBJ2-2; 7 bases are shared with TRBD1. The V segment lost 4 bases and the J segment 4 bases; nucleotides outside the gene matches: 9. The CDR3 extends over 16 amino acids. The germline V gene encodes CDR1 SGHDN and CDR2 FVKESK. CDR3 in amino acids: CASSRRQGSITGELFF. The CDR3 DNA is TGTGCCAGCAGCCGCAGACAGGGCAGTATCACCGGGGAGCTGTTTTTT.

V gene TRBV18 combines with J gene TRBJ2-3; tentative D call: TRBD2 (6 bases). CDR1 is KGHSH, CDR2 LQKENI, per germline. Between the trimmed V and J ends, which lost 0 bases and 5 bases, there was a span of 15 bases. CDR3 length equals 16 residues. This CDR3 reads CASSPPRDGRGDTQYF. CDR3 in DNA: TGTGCCAGCTCACCACCGAGGGACGGGAGAGGAGATACGCAGTATTTT.

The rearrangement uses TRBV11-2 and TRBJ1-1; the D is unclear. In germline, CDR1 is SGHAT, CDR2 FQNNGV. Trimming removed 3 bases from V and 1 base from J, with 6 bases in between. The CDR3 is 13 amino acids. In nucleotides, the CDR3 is TGTGCCAGCAGCTTCGGCGGGAACACTGAAGCTTTCTTT. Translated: CASSFGGNTEAFF.

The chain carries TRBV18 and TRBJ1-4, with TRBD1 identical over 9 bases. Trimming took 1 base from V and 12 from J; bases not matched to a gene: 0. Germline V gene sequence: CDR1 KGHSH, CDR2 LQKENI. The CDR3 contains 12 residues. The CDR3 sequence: CASSPRTGELFF. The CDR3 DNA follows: TGTGCCAGCTCACCACGGACAGGGGAACTGTTTTTT.

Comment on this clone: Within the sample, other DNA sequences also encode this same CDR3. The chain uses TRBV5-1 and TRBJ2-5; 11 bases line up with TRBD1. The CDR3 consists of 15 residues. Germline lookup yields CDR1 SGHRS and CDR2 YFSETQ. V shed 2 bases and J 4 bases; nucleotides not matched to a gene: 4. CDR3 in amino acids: CASSFAGTGGETQYF. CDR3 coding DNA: TGCGCCAGCAGCTTCGCAGGGACAGGGGGAGAGACCCAGTACTTC.

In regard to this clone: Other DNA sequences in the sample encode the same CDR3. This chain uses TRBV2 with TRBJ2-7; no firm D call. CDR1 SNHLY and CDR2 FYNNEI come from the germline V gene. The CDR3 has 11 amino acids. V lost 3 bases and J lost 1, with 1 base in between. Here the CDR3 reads CASSDSYEQYF. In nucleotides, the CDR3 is TGTGCCAGCAGTGATTCCTACGAGCAGTACTTC.

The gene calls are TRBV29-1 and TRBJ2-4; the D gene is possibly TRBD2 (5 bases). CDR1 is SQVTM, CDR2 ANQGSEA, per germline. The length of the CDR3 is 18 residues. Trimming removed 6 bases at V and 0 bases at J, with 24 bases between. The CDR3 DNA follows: TGCAGCGTCCGAAAACCAGCGGATCATATACTAGCCAAAAACATTCAGTACTTC. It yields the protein CSVRKPADHILAKNIQYF.

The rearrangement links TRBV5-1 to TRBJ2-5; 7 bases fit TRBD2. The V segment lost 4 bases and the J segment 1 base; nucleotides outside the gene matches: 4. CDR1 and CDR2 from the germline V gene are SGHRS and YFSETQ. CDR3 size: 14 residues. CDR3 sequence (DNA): TGCGCCAGCAGCCCCGGGGGGAGCCAAGAGACCCAGTACTTC. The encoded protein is CASSPGGSQETQYF.

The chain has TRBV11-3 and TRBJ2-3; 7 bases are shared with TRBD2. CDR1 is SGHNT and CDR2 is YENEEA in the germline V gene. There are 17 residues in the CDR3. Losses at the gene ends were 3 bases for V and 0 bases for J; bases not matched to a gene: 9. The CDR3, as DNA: TGTGCCAGCAGCTTGACCGGCGGAGCGGGAAGCACAGATACGCAGTATTTT. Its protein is CASSLTGGAGSTDTQYF.

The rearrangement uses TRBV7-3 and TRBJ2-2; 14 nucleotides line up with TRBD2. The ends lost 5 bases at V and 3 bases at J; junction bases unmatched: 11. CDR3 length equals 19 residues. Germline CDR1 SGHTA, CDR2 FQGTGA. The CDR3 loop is CASSHSGTSGSNYTGELFF. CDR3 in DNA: TGTGCCAGCAGCCACTCCGGGACTAGCGGGAGTAATTACACCGGGGAGCTGTTTTTT.

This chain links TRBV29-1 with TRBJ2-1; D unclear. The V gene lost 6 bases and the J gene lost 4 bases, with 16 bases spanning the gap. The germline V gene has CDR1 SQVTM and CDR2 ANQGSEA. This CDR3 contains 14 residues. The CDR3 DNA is TGCAGCGTCCCCGAAGGGTTTCTTTACAATGAGCAGTTCTTC. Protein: CSVPEGFLYNEQFF.